This T cell receptor beta chain was recorded in a study of T-cell reconstitution after alpha-beta-depleted transplantation in children. This clonotype was recorded many times. CDR1 and CDR2 (germline): MNHEY, SMNVEV (reference sequence). CDR3 length: 15 amino acids. V was cut by 6 bases and J by 0 bases, with 12 bases left in between. The TCRbeta library was prepared with unique molecular identifiers. TCRdb redid the calling of the PCR reads with MiXCR, one entry per CDR3 protein. The sample contains almost 500,000 distinct CDR3 sequences, 10% of which appear only once. The sequences come from PBMCs, collected before TCRalphabeta/CD19-depleted stem cell transplant. The chain has TRBV27 and TRBJ2-1; TRBD1 is a possible D gene (5 bases). The source of this sequence is a child under 10 years old with inherited bone marrow failure, due to receive a stem cell transplant. The CDR3 DNA reads TGTGCCAGCAGCCGGACATGGGGCTCCTACAATGAGCAGTTCTTC. Translated, it gives CASSRTWGSYNEQFF.